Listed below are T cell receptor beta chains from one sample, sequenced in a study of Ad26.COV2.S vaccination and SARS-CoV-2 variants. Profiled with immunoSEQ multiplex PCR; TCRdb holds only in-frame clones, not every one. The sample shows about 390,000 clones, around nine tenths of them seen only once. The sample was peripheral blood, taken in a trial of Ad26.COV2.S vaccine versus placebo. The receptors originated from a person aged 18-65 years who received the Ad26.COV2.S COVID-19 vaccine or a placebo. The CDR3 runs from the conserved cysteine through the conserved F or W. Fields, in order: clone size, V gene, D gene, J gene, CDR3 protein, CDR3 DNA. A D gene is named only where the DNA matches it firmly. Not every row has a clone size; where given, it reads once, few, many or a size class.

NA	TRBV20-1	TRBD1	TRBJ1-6	CSASVGQGYNSPLHF	TGCAGTGCTAGTGTTGGACAGGGCTATAATTCACCCCTCCACTTT
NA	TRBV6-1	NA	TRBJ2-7	CASSEDASVYEQYF	TGTGCCAGCAGTGAAGACGCATCGGTCTACGAGCAGTACTTC
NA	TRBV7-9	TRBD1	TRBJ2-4	CASSSTGVSPLAKNIQYF	TGTGCCAGCAGCTCCACAGGGGTTTCACCGTTAGCCAAAAACATTCAGTACTTC
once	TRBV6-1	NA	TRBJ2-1	CASSERAGAYNEQFF	TGTGCCAGCAGTGAAAGGGCAGGGGCCTACAATGAGCAGTTCTTC
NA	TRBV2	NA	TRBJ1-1	CASTGRVNTEAFF	TGTGCCAGCACAGGCAGGGTGAACACTGAAGCTTTCTTT
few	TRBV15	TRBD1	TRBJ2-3	CATSRRQGVTDTQYF	TGTGCCACCAGCAGACGACAGGGGGTCACAGATACGCAGTATTTT
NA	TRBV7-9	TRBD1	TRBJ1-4	CASSPIGTGPTNEKLFF	TGTGCCAGCAGCCCGATCGGGACAGGGCCAACTAATGAAAAACTGTTTTTT
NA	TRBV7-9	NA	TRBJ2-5	CASVQGETQYF	TGTGCCAGCGTCCAGGGGGAGACCCAGTACTTC
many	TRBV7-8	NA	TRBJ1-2	CASSSTANYGYTF	TGTGCCAGCAGCTCTACAGCTAACTATGGCTACACCTTC
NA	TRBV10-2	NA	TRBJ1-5	CASSETGGPNQPQHF	TGCGCCAGCAGTGAGACGGGAGGGCCCAATCAGCCCCAGCATTTT
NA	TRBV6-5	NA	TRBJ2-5	CASSYGNTETQYF	TGTGCCAGCAGTTACGGAAATACCGAGACCCAGTACTTC
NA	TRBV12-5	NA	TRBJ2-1	CASGLVRVNEQFF	TGTGCTAGTGGTTTGGTACGGGTTAATGAGCAGTTCTTC
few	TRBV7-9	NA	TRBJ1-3	CASSSRSSSGNTIYF	TGTGCCAGCAGCAGCAGGTCGTCCTCTGGAAACACCATATATTTT
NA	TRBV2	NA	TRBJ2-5	CASIGDKQETQYF	TGTGCCAGCATTGGGGACAAACAAGAGACCCAGTACTTC
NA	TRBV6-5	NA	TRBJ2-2	CASSTGYITGELFF	TGTGCCAGCAGTACCGGGTATATTACCGGGGAGCTGTTTTTT
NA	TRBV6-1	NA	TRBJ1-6	CASSEQGRGSPLHF	TGTGCCAGCAGTGAACAGGGTCGTGGTTCACCCCTCCACTTT
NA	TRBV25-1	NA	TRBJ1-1	CASSTTGRWGGNTEAFF	TGTGCCAGCAGCACTACAGGGAGATGGGGAGGGAACACTGAAGCTTTCTTT
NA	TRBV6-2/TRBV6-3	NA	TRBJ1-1	CASSYGENTEAFF	TGTGCCAGCAGTTACGGGGAGAACACTGAAGCTTTCTTT
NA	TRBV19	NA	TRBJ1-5	CASSIGGADQPQHF	TGTGCCAGTAGTATAGGAGGGGCTGATCAGCCCCAGCATTTT
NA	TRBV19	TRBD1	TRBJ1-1	CASSGQTKQGAWTEAFF	TGTGCCAGTAGTGGACAGACTAAACAGGGGGCATGGACTGAAGCTTTCTTT
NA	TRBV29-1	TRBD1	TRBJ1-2	CSAGTGTGTSYGYTF	TGCAGCGCCGGAACCGGGACAGGGACTTCCTATGGCTACACCTTC
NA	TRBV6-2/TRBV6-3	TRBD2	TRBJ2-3	CASSYSLTSGGADTQYF	TGTGCCAGCAGTTACTCGCTGACTAGCGGGGGGGCAGATACGCAGTATTTT
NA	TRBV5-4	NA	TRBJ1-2	CASSLEIANYGYTF	TGTGCCAGCAGCTTGGAAATAGCTAACTATGGCTACACCTTC
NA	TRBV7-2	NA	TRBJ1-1	CASSERAGVQTEAFF	TGTGCCAGCAGCGAACGGGCGGGGGTACAAACTGAAGCTTTCTTT
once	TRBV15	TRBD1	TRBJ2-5	CATSIGTGIGETQYF	TGTGCCACCAGCATAGGGACAGGGATAGGAGAGACCCAGTACTTC
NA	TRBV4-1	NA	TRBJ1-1	CASSLEGLNTEAFF	TGCGCCAGCAGCCTCGAAGGGTTAAACACTGAAGCTTTCTTT
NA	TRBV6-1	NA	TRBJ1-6	CASSEAVAQAPSNSPLHF	TGTGCCAGCAGTGAAGCGGTGGCACAGGCCCCCTCGAATTCACCCCTCCACTTT
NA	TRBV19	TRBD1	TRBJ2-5	CASSPGQGVHQETQYF	TGTGCCAGTAGTCCGGGACAGGGCGTACATCAAGAGACCCAGTACTTC
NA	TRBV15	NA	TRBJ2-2	CATVGETGELFF	TGTGCCACCGTCGGGGAGACCGGGGAGCTGTTTTTT
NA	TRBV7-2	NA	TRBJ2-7	CASSPWDTSYEQYF	TGTGCCAGCAGCCCATGGGACACCAGCTACGAGCAGTACTTC
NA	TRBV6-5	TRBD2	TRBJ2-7	CASRPGGSSYEQYF	TGTGCCAGCAGACCGGGAGGAAGCTCCTACGAGCAGTACTTC
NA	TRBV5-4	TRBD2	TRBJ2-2	CASSTGLAGADGELFF	TGTGCCAGCAGCACGGGACTAGCGGGGGCGGACGGGGAGCTGTTTTTT
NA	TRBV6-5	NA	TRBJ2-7	CASSYTPGYEQYF	TGTGCCAGCAGTTACACCCCGGGGTACGAGCAGTACTTC
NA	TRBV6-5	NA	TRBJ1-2	CASSLRGYGYTF	TGTGCCAGCAGTTTAAGGGGTTATGGCTACACCTTC
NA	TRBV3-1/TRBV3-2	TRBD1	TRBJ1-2	CASSQLRDSPNYGYTF	TGTGCCAGCAGCCAACTAAGGGACAGCCCTAACTATGGCTACACCTTC
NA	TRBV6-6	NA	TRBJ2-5	CASSYSGSPLGVTQYF	TGTGCCAGCAGTTACTCGGGCAGCCCGCTAGGGGTGACCCAGTACTTC
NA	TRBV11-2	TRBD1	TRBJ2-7	CASSTWGRGQANYEQYF	TGTGCCAGCAGCACCTGGGGCCGGGGACAGGCAAACTACGAGCAGTACTTC